One and the same sample provided the 14 T cell receptor beta chains below, sequenced in a study of cytomegalovirus exposure and HLA in healthy donors. The primer mix had 60 Vbeta and 13 Jbeta primers. Sequenced by immunoSEQ multiplex PCR; TCRdb stores in-frame clones only, minus some. The repertoire holds some 170,000 clones, with about 77% as singletons. The sequenced material came from PBMCs. These TCRs come from a young man in good health and CMV-seropositive.

This clone was observed a handful of times. The rearrangement joins TRBV11-2 to TRBJ2-5; D might be TRBD2 (5 bases). Germline V gene lookup returns CDR1 SGHAT and CDR2 FQNNGV. The CDR3 totals 12 residues. V was clipped by 6 bases and J by 4 bases, with 9 bases between them. The CDR3, as DNA: TGTGCCAGCAGGGACTCTAGAGAGACCCAGTACTTC. Protein product: CASRDSRETQYF.

The rearrangement uses TRBV5-1 and TRBJ2-2, with a weak D call TRBD2 (5 bases). Germline loops: CDR1 SGHRS, CDR2 YFSETQ. This CDR3 comprises 16 residues. Between the trimmed V and J ends, which lost 3 bases and 0 bases, there was a span of 12 bases. The CDR3 DNA follows: TGCGCCAGCAGCTCAGGAGGAAGCCCGAACACCGGGGAGCTGTTTTTT. Translation gives CASSSGGSPNTGELFF.

This clone was counted a single time. The genes are TRBV7-2 and TRBJ1-2; weak D call: TRBD1 (6 bases). The CDR3 spans 13 residues. CDR1 and CDR2 from the germline V gene are SGHTA and FQGNSA. The V end lost 2 bases, the J end lost 4 bases, and 8 bases lay between the germline ends. The DNA of the CDR3 is TGTGCCAGCAGCTTACAGGGGCTCTATGGCTACACCTTC. It specifies CASSLQGLYGYTF.

The chain couples TRBV30 to TRBJ1-5; 9 nucleotides agree with TRBD1. The J segment lost 6 bases and the V segment lost 2 bases, leaving 5 bases of the junction unmatched. There are 14 residues in the CDR3. Germline CDR1 is GTSNPN and CDR2 is SVGIG (reference sequence). Here the CDR3 reads CAWSTGGEGQPQHF. The CDR3, as DNA: TGTGCCTGGAGTACAGGGGGCGAGGGTCAGCCCCAGCATTTT.

This clone was observed a few times. The chain links TRBV2 to TRBJ2-5; the D is unclear. The tail of the sequence fits TRBJ2-7 better, so the J call may be wrong. The CDR3 is made up of 11 amino acids. Germline lookup yields CDR1 SNHLY and CDR2 FYNNEI. CDR3 protein: CASRTSYEQYF. The CDR3 DNA sequence: TGTGCCAGCAGGACAAGCTACGAGCAGTACTTC.

The chain has TRBV30 and TRBJ1-5; the D is unclear. Germline loops: CDR1 GTSNPN, CDR2 SVGIG (reference sequence). The germline V and J ends were trimmed by 3 bases and 3 bases, with 12 bases remaining between them. This CDR3 is 14 amino acids long. This CDR3 is CAWSTARYNQPQHF. The CDR3 bases are TGTGCCTGGAGCACCGCCAGATACAATCAGCCCCAGCATTTT.

V is TRBV29-1 and J is TRBJ1-2; D might be TRBD1 (6 bases). This CDR3 has 15 residues. V lost 0 bases, J lost 6 bases, and 17 bases lay in between. Germline V gives CDR1 SQVTM, CDR2 ANQGSEA. This CDR3 reads CSVEDLLGQGNGYTF. Here the CDR3 DNA reads TGCAGCGTTGAAGATCTCTTGGGGCAGGGGAATGGCTACACCTTC.

The chain has TRBV5-1 and TRBJ1-2; 8 bases match TRBD1. Germline assignment: CDR1 SGHRS and CDR2 YFSETQ. This CDR3 comprises 14 residues. The V segment lost 0 bases and the J segment 7 bases; nucleotides outside the gene matches: 5. CDR3 sequence (DNA): TGCGCCAGCAGCTTGGATGCAGGGGGCTCTGGCTACACCTTC. Translated: CASSLDAGGSGYTF.

J is TRBJ2-3 and V is TRBV27, with TRBD2 matching 10 bases. Unmatched junction bases numbered 7, after V lost 4 bases and J lost 0 bases. CDR1 is MNHEY, CDR2 SMNVEV, per germline (reference sequence). There are 17 residues in the CDR3. The CDR3 DNA is TGTGCCAGCAGTTCCTACGGACTAGCGGCTAGCACAGATACGCAGTATTTT. Protein: CASSSYGLAASTDTQYF.

The rearrangement links TRBV7-9 to TRBJ2-3; TRBD2 might be the D (5 bases). Germline V gene lookup returns CDR1 SEHNR and CDR2 FQNEAQ (reference sequence). The V and J ends lost 2 bases and 0 bases respectively, with 15 bases between them. The CDR3 has 17 amino acids. CDR3 DNA: TGTGCCAGCAGCTTAACCTGGGAGTCTACTAGCACAGATACGCAGTATTTT. Amino acid sequence: CASSLTWESTSTDTQYF.

This chain connects TRBV6-1 to TRBJ2-3, with 10 nucleotides matching TRBD2. Germline values: CDR1 MNHNS, CDR2 SASEGT. This CDR3 region has 16 residues. J gave up 1 base and V 2 bases, and 3 bases lay outside the gene matches. The CDR3 DNA sequence: TGTGCCAGCAGTGAACCCGGGACTAGCGGCACAGATACGCAGTATTTT. It yields the protein CASSEPGTSGTDTQYF.

V and J are TRBV6-1 and TRBJ1-1; possible D gene TRBD1, 5 bases. The CDR3 consists of 13 residues. Between the trimmed V and J ends, which lost 6 bases and 1 base, there was a span of 9 bases. The germline V gene encodes CDR1 MNHNS and CDR2 SASEGT. The CDR3, as DNA: TGTGCCAGCAGCCCCAGGGCGAACACTGAAGCTTTCTTT. Its protein is CASSPRANTEAFF.

In this sample, this clone turned up a few times. V and J are TRBV4-3 and TRBJ2-3, with TRBD2 identical over 8 bases. CDR3 size: 16 residues. J gave up 1 base and V 0 bases, and 3 bases lay outside the gene matches. From germline, CDR1 is LGHNA and CDR2 YSLEER. CDR3 protein: CASSQDRGGGTDTQYF. CDR3 in DNA: TGCGCCAGCAGCCAAGATCGGGGGGGAGGCACAGATACGCAGTATTTT.

In this sample, this clone turned up a few times. The rearrangement links TRBV19 to TRBJ2-7, with 8 bases identical to TRBD2. The germline V gene has CDR1 LNHDA and CDR2 SQIVND (reference sequence). Trimming removed 5 bases from V and 0 bases from J; junction bases left unmatched: 6. The CDR3 runs 15 residues. CDR3 DNA: TGTGCCAGTAGTCTCCGGGAGGGGCTCTCCTACGAGCAGTACTTC. This encodes CASSLREGLSYEQYF.